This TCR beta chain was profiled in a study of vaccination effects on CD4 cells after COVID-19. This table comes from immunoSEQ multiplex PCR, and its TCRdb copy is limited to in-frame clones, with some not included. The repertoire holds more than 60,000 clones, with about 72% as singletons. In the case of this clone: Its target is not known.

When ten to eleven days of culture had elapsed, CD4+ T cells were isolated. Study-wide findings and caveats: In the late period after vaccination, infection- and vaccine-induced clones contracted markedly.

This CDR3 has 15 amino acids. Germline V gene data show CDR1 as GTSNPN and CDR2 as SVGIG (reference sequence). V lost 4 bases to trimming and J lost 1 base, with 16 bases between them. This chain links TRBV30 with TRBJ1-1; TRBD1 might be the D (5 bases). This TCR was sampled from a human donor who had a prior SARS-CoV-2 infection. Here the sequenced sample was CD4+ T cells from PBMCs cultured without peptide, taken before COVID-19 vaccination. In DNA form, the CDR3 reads TGTGCCTGGAAACCGGAGACGGGGCCGAACACTGAAGCTTTCTTT. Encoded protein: CAWKPETGPNTEAFF. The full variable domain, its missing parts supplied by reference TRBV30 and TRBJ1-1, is SQTIHQWPATLVQPVGSPLSLECTVEGTSNPNLYWYRQAAGRGLQLLFYSVGIGQISSEVPQNLSASRPQDRQFILSSKKLLLSDSGFYLCAWKPETGPNTEAFFGQGTRLTVV.